The source of this TCR beta chain is a study of intratumoral heterogeneity in liver cancer. Across the whole study: Most patients were male, with a median age of around 66 years. Points from the study as a whole: Tumor-infiltrating lymphocytes were acknowledged as under-represented in the sampling.

CDR1 and CDR2 from the germline V gene are SGHNT and YYREEE (reference sequence). CDR3 length: 14 residues. Trimming took 4 bases from V and 4 from J, leaving 14 bases between them. Each tumour sample represents a distinct, spatially separated region of the hepatocellular carcinoma nodule. Before surgical resection, these early-stage hepatocellular carcinoma patients received no treatment. TCRdb's table, derived via immunoSEQ multiplex PCR, lists solely in-frame clones and lacks some. Among 6,000 to 7,000 clones listed, around 60% were seen once. On this clone itself: Its antigen is not identified.

The clonotype was recovered from a man in his 70s with hepatocellular carcinoma. The sequences come from tumor tissue, collected before any cancer treatment. The chain carries TRBV5-4 and TRBJ1-1; possibly TRBD1 for D (6 bases). The CDR3 region is CASSAGGSFTEAFF. The CDR3 DNA is TGTGCCAGCAGCGCGGGGGGCTCGTTCACTGAAGCTTTCTTT.